A single sample gave rise to the 6 T cell receptor beta chains below, sequenced in a study of CD8+CD57+ T cells in acquired aplastic anemia. The template used for profiling TCR beta VDJ and CDR3 was genomic DNA. TCRdb passed the reads through MiXCR, listing each CDR3 protein once. This sample yields 150,000 to 200,000 distinct CDR3 sequences, of which approximately 60% are seen a single time; 45% belongs to the top ten. The specimen sequenced was sorted CD4+, CD8+, or CD8+CD57+ T cells (not recorded which) from PBMCs. These TCRs come from a human donor in good health.

This clonotype was picked up many times. V and J are TRBV14 and TRBJ2-7, with unresolved D. The CDR3 has 12 amino acids. The germline V gene encodes CDR1 SGHDN and CDR2 FVKESK. The germline V and J ends were trimmed by 2 bases and 7 bases, with 9 bases remaining between them. The CDR3 DNA follows: TGTGCCAGCAGCCAAACACACTGGGAGCAGTACTTC. Translated: CASSQTHWEQYF.

This clonotype has at least ten counts. V gene TRBV15 combines with J gene TRBJ1-1; TRBD1 aligns across 9 bases. Germline-derived CDR1 and CDR2 are LNHNV and YYDKDF (reference sequence). Germline trimming cut 9 bases from V and 3 bases from J; bases unmatched to any gene: 5. The CDR3 length is 13 residues. The DNA of the CDR3 is TGTGCCACGAGACAGGGGGGGGACACTGAAGCTTTCTTT. It is translated as CATRQGGDTEAFF.

J is TRBJ2-3 and V is TRBV11-3, with 10 bases that match TRBD1. Germline V gene data show CDR1 as SGHNT and CDR2 as YENEEA. The CDR3 is 18 residues long. Unmatched junction bases numbered 11, after V lost 5 bases and J lost 0 bases. This CDR3 reads CASSGGWDRGISTDTQYF. The CDR3, as DNA: TGTGCCAGCAGCGGGGGTTGGGACAGGGGAATAAGCACAGATACGCAGTATTTT.

This sequence joins TRBV2 and TRBJ2-5; TRBD1 agrees at 11 bases. Trimming at V came to 0 bases and at J to 7 bases, leaving 4 bases not matched to a gene. This CDR3 has 15 residues. The germline V gene has CDR1 SNHLY and CDR2 FYNNEI. CDR3: CASSEAGQGEGTQYF. DNA of the CDR3: TGTGCCAGCAGTGAAGCGGGACAGGGGGAAGGGACCCAGTACTTC.

The chain employs TRBV5-1 and TRBJ2-7; 11 positions match TRBD2. The CDR3 runs 16 residues. The germline V gene has CDR1 SGHRS and CDR2 YFSETQ. The J segment lost 0 bases and the V segment lost 2 bases, leaving 4 bases of the junction unmatched. This CDR3 reads CASSFSGTSGSYEQYF. In DNA form, the CDR3 reads TGCGCCAGCAGCTTTTCCGGGACTAGCGGCTCCTACGAGCAGTACTTC. Drawing the rest from reference TRBV5-1 and TRBJ2-7, the complete variable domain is KAGVTQTPRYLIKTRGQQVTLSCSPISGHRSVSWYQQTPGQGLQFLFEYFSETQRNKGNFPGRFSGRQFSNSRSEMNVSTLELGDSALYLCASSFSGTSGSYEQYFGPGTRLTVT.

On this clonotype: A read error may explain this, as a much larger clone is one base away. The rearrangement uses TRBV11-2 and TRBJ1-4; 8 bases align to TRBD1. Germline V lookup: CDR1 SGHAT, CDR2 FQNNGV. There are 17 residues in the CDR3. V trimming: 5 bases; J trimming: 8 bases; junction bases outside the gene matches: 16. This CDR3 reads CASSPEKRTGQNEKLFF. The CDR3 DNA sequence: TGTGCCAGCAGCCCAGAAAAAAGGACAGGGCAAAACGAAAAACTGTTTTTT. Full variable domain (missing parts from reference TRBV11-2 and TRBJ1-4): EAGVAQSPRYKIIEKRQSVAFWCNPISGHATLYWYQQILGQGPKLLIQFQNNGVVDDSQLPKDRFSAERLKGVDSTLKIQPAKLEDSAVYLCASSPEKRTGQNEKLFFGSGTQLSVL.